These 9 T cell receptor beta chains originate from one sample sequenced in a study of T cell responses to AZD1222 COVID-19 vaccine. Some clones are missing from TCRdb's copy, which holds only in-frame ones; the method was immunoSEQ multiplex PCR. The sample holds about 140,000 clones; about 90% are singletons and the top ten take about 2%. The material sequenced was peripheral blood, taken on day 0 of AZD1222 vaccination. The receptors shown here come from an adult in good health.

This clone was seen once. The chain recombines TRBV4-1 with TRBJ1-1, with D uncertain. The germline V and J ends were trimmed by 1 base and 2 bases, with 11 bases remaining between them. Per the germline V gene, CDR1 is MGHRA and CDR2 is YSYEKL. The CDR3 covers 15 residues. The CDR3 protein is CASSQARQTNTEAFF. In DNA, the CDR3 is TGCGCCAGCAGCCAAGCTCGGCAGACCAACACTGAAGCTTTCTTT.

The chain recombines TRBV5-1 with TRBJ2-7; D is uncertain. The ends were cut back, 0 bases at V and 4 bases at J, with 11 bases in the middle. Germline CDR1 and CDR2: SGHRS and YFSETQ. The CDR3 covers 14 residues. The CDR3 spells CASSLAARIYEQYF. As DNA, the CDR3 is TGCGCCAGCAGCTTGGCGGCCAGGATATACGAGCAGTACTTC.

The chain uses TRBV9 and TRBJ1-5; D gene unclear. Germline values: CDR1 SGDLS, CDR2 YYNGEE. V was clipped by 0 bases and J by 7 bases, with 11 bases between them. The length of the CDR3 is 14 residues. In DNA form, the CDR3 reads TGTGCCAGCAGCGTAGGGGGTTTGGGGCAGCCCCAGCATTTT. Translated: CASSVGGLGQPQHF.

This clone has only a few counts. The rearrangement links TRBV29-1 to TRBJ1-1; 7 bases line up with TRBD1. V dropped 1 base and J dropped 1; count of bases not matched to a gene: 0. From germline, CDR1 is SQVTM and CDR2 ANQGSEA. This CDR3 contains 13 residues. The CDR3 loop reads CSVEGTGNTEAFF. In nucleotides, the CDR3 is TGCAGCGTTGAAGGGACAGGGAACACTGAAGCTTTCTTT.

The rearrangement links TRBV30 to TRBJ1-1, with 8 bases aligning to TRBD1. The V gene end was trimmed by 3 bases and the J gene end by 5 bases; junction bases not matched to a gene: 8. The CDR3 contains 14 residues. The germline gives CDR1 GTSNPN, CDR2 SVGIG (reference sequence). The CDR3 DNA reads TGTGCCTGGAGCTTGACAGGGGAAAAGACTGAAGCTTTCTTT. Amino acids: CAWSLTGEKTEAFF.

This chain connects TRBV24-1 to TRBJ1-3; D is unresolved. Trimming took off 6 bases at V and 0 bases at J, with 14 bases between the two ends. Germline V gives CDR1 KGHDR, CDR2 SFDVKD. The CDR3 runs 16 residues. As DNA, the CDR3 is TGTGCCACCAGTCACCGGAGGAGATACTCTGGAAACACCATATATTTT. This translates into CATSHRRRYSGNTIYF.

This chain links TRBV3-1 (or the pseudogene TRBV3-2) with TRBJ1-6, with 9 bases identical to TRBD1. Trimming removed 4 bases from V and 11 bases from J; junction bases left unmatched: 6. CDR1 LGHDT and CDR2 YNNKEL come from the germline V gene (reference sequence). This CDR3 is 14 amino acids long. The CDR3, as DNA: TGTGCCAGCAGCCCTGGGACAGGGAGAACACCCCTCCACTTT. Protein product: CASSPGTGRTPLHF.

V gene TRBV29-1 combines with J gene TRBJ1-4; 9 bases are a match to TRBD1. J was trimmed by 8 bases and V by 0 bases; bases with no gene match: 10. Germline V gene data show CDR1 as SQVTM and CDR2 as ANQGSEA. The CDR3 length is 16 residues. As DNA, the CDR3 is TGCAGCGTTGAAGAGTCTCAGGGACAGGGTCACGAAAAACTGTTTTTT. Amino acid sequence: CSVEESQGQGHEKLFF.

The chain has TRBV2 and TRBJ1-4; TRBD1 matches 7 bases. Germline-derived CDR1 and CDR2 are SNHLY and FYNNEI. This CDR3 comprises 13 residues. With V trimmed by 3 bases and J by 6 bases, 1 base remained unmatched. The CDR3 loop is CASSDRGYEKLFF. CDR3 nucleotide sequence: TGTGCCAGCAGTGACAGGGGGTATGAAAAACTGTTTTTT.